This TCR beta chain was found in a study of blood T cells in healthy people across ages. This CDR3 contains 16 residues. Germline V gene data show CDR1 as SGHDT and CDR2 as YYEEEE. The J segment lost 0 bases and the V segment lost 2 bases, leaving 4 bases of the junction unmatched. Broader study findings: Estimates of diversity drawn from one million T cells were considered underestimates. Since the PBMCs were unsorted, naive and antigen-experienced cells could not be conclusively compared.

This clonotype showed up just a few times. The target antigen is unknown. A J-beta primer mix and a sample-barcoded 5' primer were used in a second PCR of roughly 6 to 11 cycles. TCRdb used MiXCR to reprocess the 5' RACE reads, holding one entry per CDR3 protein. The repertoire holds 850,000 to 1,000,000 distinct CDR3 sequences, with 51% as singletons. Sequenced input: blood. This clonotype was sampled from a woman aged 55-75 years in good health. This chain links TRBV5-6 with TRBJ2-7, with 11 bases that match TRBD2. CDR3 residues: CASSFLSGRASYEQYF. In nucleotides, the CDR3 is TGTGCCAGCAGCTTCCTTAGCGGGAGGGCCTCCTACGAGCAGTACTTC.